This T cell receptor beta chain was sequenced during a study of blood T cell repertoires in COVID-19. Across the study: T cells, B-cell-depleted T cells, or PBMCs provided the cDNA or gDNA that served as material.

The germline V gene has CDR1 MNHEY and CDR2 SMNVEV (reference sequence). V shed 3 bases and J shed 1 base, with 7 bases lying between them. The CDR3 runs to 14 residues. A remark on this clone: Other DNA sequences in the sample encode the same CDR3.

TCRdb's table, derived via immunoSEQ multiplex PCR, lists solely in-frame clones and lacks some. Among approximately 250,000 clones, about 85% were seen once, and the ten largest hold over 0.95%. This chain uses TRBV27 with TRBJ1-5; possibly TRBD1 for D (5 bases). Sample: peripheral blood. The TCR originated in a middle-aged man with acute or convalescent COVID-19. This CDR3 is CASSFRGSNQPQHF. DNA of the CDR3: TGTGCCAGCAGTTTTAGGGGAAGCAATCAGCCCCAGCATTTT.